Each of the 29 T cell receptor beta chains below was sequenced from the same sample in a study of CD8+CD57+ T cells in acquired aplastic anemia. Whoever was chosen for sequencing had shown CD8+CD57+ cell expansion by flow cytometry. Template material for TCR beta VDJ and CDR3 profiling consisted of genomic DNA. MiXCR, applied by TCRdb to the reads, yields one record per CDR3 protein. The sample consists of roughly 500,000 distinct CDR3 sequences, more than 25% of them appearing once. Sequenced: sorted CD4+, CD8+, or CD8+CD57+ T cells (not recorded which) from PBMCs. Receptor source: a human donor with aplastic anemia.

CDR3 bases: TGTGCCAGTAGCGATTATAGCGGGAGGTTGGTGAATGAGCAGTTCTTC. Amino acid sequence: CASSDYSGRLVNEQFF. V usage is TRBV10-3 and J usage is TRBJ2-1, with 10 bases fitting TRBD2. J lost 7 bases, V lost 10 bases, and 16 bases had no gene match. CDR1 is ENHRY and CDR2 is SYGVKD in the germline V gene. This CDR3 region has 16 residues.

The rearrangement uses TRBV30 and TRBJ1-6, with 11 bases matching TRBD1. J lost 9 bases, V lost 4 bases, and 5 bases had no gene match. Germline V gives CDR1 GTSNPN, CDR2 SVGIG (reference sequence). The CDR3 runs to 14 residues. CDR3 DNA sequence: TGTGCCTGGAACCGGGACAGGGGGTTTTCACCCCTCCACTTT. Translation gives CAWNRDRGFSPLHF.

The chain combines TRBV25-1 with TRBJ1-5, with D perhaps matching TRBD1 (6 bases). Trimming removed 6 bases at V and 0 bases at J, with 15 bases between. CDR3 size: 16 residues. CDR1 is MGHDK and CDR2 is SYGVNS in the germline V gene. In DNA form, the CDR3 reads TGTGCCAGCAGGGAACAGGGTCTCTCTAGCAATCAGCCCCAGCATTTT. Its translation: CASREQGLSSNQPQHF.

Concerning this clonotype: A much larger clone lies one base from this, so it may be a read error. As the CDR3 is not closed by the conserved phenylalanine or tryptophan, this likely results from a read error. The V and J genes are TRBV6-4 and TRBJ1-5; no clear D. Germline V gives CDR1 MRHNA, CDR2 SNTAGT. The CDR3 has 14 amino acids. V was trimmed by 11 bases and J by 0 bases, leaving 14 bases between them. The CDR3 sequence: CAGSRAYSNQPQHL. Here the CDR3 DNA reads TGTGCCGGCTCGCGGGCGTATAGCAATCAGCCCCAGCATCTT.

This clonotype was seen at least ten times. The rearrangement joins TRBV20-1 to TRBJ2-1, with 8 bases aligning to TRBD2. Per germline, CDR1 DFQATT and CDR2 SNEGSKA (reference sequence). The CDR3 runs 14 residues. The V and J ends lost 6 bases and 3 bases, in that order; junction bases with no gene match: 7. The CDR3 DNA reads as TGCAGTGCCTCAGCGGGAGTGGTCTACAATGAGCAGTTCTTC. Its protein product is CSASAGVVYNEQFF.

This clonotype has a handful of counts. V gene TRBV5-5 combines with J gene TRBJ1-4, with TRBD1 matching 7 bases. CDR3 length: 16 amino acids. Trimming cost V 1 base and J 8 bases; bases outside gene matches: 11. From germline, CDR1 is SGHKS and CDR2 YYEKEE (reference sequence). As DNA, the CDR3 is TGTGCCAGCAGCTTGCCTCTCAACAGGGGCGGAGAAAAACTGTTTTTT. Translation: CASSLPLNRGGEKLFF.

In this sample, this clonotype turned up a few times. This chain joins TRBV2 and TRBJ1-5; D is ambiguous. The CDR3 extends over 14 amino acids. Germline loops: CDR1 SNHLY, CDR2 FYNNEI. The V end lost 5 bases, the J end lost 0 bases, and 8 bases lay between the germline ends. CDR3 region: CASSFTDSNQPQHF. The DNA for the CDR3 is TGTGCCAGCAGTTTTACGGATAGCAATCAGCCCCAGCATTTT.

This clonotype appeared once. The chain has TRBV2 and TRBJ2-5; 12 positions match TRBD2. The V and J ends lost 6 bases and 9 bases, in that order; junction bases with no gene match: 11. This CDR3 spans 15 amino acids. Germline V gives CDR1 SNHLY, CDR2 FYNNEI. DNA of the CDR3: TGTGCCAGCAGCCACACTAGCGGGGGGCCCTCTCCCCAGTACTTC. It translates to CASSHTSGGPSPQYF. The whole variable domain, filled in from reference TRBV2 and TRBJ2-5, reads EPEVTQTPSHQVTQMGQEVILRCVPISNHLYFYWYRQILGQKVEFLVSFYNNEISEKSEIFDDQFSVERPDGSNFTLKIRSTKLEDSAMYFCASSHTSGGPSPQYFGPGTRLLVL.

The CDR3 here is CASSDPGTRNPYEQYF. Written as DNA, the CDR3 is TGTGCCAGCAGTGATCCCGGGACTAGGAACCCCTACGAGCAGTACTTC. V gene TRBV2 combines with J gene TRBJ2-7; 8 nucleotides agree with TRBD2. The CDR3 has 16 residues. V was clipped by 3 bases and J by 2 bases; unmatched bases: 9. Looked up from germline, CDR1 is SNHLY and CDR2 is FYNNEI. Based on the CDR3 plus reference TRBV2 and TRBJ2-7, the full variable domain is EPEVTQTPSHQVTQMGQEVILRCVPISNHLYFYWYRQILGQKVEFLVSFYNNEISEKSEIFDDQFSVERPDGSNFTLKIRSTKLEDSAMYFCASSDPGTRNPYEQYFGPGTRLTVT.

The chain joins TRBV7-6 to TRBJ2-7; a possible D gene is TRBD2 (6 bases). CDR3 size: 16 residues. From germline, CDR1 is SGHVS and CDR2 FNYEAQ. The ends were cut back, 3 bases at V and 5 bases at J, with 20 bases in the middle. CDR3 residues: CASSFAHRGISDEQYF. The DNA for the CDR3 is TGTGCCAGCAGCTTCGCTCATCGGGGGATTAGCGACGAGCAGTACTTC.

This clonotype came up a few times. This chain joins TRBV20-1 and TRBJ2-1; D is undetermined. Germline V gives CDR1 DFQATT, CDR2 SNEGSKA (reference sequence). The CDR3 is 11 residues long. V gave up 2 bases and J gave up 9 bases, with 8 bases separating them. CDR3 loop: CSARLISEQFF. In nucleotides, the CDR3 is TGCAGTGCTAGACTAATCAGTGAGCAGTTCTTC.

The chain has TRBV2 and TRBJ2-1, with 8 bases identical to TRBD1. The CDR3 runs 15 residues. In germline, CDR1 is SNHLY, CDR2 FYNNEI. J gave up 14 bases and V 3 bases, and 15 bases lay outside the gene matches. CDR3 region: CASSDARGQGQSKFF. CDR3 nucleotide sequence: TGTGCCAGCAGTGACGCCAGAGGACAGGGACAGAGTAAGTTCTTC.

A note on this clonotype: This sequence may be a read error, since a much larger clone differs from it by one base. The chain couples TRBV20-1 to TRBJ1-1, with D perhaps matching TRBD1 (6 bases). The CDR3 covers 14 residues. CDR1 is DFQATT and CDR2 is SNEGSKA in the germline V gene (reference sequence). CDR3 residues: CSVTSWGADTGAFF. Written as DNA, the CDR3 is TGCAGTGTCACGAGCTGGGGGGCCGACACTGGAGCTTTCTTT.

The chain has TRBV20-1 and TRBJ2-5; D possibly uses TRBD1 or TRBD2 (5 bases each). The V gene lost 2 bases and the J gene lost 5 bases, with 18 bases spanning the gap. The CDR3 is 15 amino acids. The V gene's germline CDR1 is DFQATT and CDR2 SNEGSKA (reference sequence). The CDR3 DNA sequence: TGCAGTGCTAGAAGAGGGGCTCTGCCGGGGGAGACCCAGTACTTC. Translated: CSARRGALPGETQYF.

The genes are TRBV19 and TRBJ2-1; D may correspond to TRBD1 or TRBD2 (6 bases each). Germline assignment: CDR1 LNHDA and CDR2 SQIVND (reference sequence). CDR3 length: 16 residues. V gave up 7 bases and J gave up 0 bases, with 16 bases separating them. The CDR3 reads CASMSGGGSSYNEQFF. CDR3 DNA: TGTGCCAGTATGAGTGGAGGGGGGAGCTCCTACAATGAGCAGTTCTTC.

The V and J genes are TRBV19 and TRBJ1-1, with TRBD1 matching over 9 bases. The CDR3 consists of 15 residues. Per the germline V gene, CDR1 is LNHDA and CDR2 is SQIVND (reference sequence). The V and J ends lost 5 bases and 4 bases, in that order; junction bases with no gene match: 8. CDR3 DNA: TGTGCCAGTAGTTTCCAAACAGGGGGCTCCACTGAAGCTTTCTTT. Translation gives CASSFQTGGSTEAFF.

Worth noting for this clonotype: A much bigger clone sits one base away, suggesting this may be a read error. The DNA for the CDR3 is TGCAGTGCTAGTCGGGACATGAGAGGGAGCGAGCAGTACTTC. This sequence encodes CSASRDMRGSEQYF. The chain links TRBV20-1 to TRBJ2-7; maybe TRBD1 (6 bases). Trimming cost V 3 bases and J 6 bases, with 18 bases left between them. This CDR3 contains 14 residues. Germline assignment: CDR1 DFQATT and CDR2 SNEGSKA (reference sequence).

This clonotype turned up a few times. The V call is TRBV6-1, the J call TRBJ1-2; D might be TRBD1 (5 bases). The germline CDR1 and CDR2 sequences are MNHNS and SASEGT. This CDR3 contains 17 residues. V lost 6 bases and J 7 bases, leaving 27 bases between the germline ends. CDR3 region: CASRAEGPGNVDGGYTF. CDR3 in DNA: TGTGCCAGCAGGGCAGAGGGCCCAGGGAACGTCGATGGTGGCTACACCTTC.

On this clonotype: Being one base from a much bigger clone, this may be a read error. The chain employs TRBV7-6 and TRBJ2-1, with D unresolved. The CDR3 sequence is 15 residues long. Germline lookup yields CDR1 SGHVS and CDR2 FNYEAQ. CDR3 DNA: TGTGCCAGCAGCTTAGACCATAGCTCCCACAATGAGCAGTTCTTC. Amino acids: CASSLDHSSHNEQFF.

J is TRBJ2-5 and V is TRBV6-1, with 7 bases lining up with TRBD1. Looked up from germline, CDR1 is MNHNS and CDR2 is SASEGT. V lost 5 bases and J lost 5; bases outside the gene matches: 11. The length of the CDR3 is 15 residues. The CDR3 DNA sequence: TGTGCCAGCAGTCTAAGGACAGGCACTCAGGAGACCCAGTACTTC. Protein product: CASSLRTGTQETQYF.

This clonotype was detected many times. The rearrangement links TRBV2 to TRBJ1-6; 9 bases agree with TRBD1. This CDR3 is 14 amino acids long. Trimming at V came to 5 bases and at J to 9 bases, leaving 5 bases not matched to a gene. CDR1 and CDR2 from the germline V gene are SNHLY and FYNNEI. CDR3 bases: TGTGCCAGCAGTCTACAGGGGGCAAGTTCACCCCTCCACTTT. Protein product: CASSLQGASSPLHF.

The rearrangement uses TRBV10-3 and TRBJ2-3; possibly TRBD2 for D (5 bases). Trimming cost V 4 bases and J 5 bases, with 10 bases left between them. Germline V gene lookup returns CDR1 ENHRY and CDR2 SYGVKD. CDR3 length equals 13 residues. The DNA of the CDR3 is TGTGCCATCAGTGTCAACCGGGGAGATACGCAGTATTTT. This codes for CAISVNRGDTQYF.

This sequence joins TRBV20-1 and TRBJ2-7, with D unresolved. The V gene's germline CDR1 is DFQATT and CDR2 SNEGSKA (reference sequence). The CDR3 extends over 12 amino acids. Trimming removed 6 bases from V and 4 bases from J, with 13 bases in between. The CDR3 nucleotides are TGCAGTGCCGGCAGCCCCTCTTACGAGCAGTACTTC. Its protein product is CSAGSPSYEQYF.

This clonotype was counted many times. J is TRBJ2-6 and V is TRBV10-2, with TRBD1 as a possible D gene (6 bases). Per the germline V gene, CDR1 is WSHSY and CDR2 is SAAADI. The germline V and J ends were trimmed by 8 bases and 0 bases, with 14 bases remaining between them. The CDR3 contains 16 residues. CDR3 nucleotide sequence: TGCGCCAGCTTTGGGGACACAAGCTCTGGGGCCAACGTCCTGACTTTC. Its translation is CASFGDTSSGANVLTF.

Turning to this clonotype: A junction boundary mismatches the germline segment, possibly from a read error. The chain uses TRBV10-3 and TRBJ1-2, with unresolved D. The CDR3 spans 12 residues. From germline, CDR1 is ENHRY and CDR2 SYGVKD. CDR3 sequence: CASSYEGYGYAF. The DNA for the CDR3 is TGTGCCAGCAGTTACGAGGGTTATGGCTACGCCTTC.

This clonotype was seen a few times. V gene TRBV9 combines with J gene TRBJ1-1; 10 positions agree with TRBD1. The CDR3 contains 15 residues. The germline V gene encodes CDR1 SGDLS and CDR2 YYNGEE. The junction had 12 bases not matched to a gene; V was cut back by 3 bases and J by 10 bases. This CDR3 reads CASSERTGGGSGAFF. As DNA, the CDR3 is TGTGCCAGCAGCGAGAGGACAGGGGGAGGTTCGGGAGCTTTCTTT.

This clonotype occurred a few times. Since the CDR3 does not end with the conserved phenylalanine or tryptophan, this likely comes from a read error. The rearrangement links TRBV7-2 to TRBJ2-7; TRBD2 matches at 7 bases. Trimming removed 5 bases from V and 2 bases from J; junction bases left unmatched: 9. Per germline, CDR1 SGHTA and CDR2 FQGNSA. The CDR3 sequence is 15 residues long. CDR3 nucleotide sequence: TGTGCCAGCAGCCGCGAAAGCGGGGAGACCTACGAGCAGTACTCC. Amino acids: CASSRESGETYEQYS.

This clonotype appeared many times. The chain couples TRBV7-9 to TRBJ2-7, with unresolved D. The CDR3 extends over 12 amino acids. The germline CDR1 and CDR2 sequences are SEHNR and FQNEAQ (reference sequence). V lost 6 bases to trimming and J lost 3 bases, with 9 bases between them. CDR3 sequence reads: CASSRLNYEQYF. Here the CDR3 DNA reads TGTGCCAGCAGTCGTCTGAACTACGAGCAGTACTTC.

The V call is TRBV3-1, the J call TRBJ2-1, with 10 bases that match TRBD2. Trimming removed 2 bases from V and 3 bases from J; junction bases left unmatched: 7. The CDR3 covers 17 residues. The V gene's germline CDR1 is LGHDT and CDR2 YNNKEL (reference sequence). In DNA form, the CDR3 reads TGTGCCAGCAGCCAACTTGGTACTAGCGGGATCTACAATGAGCAGTTCTTC. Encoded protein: CASSQLGTSGIYNEQFF.